The rows below give T cell receptor beta chains drawn from one sample of a study of cytomegalovirus exposure and HLA in healthy donors. Sequencing was performed with immunoSEQ multiplex PCR; in TCRdb, only in-frame clones are kept and a portion is missing. The repertoire holds about 100,000 clones, with around 72% as singletons. Sequencing input: PBMCs. These receptors all come from a male donor in good health and CMV-seropositive. Each CDR3 is given with its conserved first and last residue. D genes are given only for firm matches. Rows may omit the clone size; those that give it use once, few, many or a size class.

v_gene	d_gene	j_gene	abundance	CDR3aa	CDR3nt
TRBV6-6	.	TRBJ1-1	few	CASSYSGGGTEAFF	TGTGCCAGCAGTTACTCGGGGGGAGGCACTGAAGCTTTCTTT
TRBV30	TRBD2	TRBJ2-3	.	CAWSLGTSGERGTQYF	TGTGCCTGGAGTCTTGGGACTAGCGGTGAACGGGGTACGCAGTATTTT
TRBV6-1	TRBD1	TRBJ2-7	.	CASHPGGYEQYF	TGTGCCAGCCACCCAGGGGGCTACGAGCAGTACTTC
TRBV2	.	TRBJ1-3	.	CASSLADTGNTIYF	TGTGCCAGCAGTCTCGCGGATACTGGAAACACCATATATTTT
TRBV13	.	TRBJ1-6	.	CASSSWGGLGSPLHF	TGTGCCAGCAGTTCCTGGGGGGGGTTAGGTTCACCCCTCCACTTT
TRBV30	TRBD2	TRBJ2-3	few	CAWRSGTSGRTDTQYF	TGTGCCTGGAGGTCCGGGACTAGCGGCCGCACAGATACGCAGTATTTT
TRBV7-6	.	TRBJ1-1	.	CASSLVARANTEAFF	TGTGCCAGCAGCTTAGTAGCCAGGGCGAACACTGAAGCTTTCTTT
TRBV5-1	.	TRBJ1-6	few	CASSLGQPNSPLHF	TGCGCCAGCAGTTTAGGACAGCCTAATTCACCCCTCCACTTT
TRBV14	TRBD2	TRBJ2-3	.	CASSHQTSASTDTQYF	TGTGCCAGCAGCCACCAGACTAGCGCGTCCACAGATACGCAGTATTTT
TRBV2	.	TRBJ1-4	.	CASSGRRPIEKLFF	TGTGCCAGCAGTGGACGGAGACCCATTGAAAAACTGTTTTTT
TRBV7-6	TRBD2	TRBJ2-1	few	CASSPPGWAGGYNEQFF	TGTGCCAGCAGCCCTCCTGGTTGGGCGGGGGGCTACAATGAGCAGTTCTTC
TRBV21-1	.	TRBJ1-5	.	CASSKANQGNSNQPQHF	TGTGCCAGCAGCAAAGCTAACCAGGGCAATAGCAATCAGCCCCAGCATTTT
TRBV6-5	TRBD1	TRBJ1-1	.	CASSRQGANTEAFF	TGTGCCAGCAGCAGACAGGGGGCGAACACTGAAGCTTTCTTT
TRBV6-6	.	TRBJ1-1	.	CASTARTGFEAFF	TGTGCCAGCACGGCAAGAACAGGGTTTGAAGCTTTCTTT
TRBV25-1	.	TRBJ1-1	once	CASSETASGTEAFF	TGTGCCAGCAGTGAAACAGCCTCGGGGACTGAAGCTTTCTTT
TRBV7-3	.	TRBJ1-5	.	CASSLTGEGPQHF	TGTGCCAGCAGCTTAACGGGGGAGGGACCCCAGCATTTT
TRBV19	.	TRBJ1-3	.	CASAQIRSGNTIYF	TGTGCCAGCGCTCAGATTCGCTCTGGAAACACCATATATTTT